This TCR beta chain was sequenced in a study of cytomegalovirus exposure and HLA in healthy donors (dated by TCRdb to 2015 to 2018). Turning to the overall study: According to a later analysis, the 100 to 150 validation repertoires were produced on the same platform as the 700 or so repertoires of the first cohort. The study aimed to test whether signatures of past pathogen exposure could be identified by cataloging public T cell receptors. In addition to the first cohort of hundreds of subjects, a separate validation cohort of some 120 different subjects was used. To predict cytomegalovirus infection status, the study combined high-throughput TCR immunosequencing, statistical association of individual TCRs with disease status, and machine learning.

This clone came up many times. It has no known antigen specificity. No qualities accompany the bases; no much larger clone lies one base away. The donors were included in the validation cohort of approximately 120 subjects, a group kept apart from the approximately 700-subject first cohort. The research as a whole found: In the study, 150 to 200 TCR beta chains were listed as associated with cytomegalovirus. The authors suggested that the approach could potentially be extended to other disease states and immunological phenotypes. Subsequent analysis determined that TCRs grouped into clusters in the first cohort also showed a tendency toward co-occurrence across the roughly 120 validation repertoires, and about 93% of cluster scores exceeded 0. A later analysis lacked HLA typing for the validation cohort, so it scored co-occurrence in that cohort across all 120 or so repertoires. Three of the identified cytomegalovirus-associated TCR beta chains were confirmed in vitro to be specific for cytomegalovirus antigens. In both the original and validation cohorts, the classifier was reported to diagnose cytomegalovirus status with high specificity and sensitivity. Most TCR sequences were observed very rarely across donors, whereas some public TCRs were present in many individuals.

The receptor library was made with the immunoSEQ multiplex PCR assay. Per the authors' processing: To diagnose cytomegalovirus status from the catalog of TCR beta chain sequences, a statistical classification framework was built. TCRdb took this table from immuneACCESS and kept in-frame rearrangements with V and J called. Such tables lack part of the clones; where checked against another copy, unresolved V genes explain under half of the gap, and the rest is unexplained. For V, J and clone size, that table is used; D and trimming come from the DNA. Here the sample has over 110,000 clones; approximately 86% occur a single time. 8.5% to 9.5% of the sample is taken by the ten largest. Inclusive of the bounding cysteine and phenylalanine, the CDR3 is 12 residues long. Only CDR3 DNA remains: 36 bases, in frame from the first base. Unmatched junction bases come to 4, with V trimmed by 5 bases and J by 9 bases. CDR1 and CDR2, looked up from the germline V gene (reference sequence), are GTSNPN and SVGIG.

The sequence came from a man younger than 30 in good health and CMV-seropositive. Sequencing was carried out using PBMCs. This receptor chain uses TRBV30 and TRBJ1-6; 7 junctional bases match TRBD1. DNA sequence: TGTGCCTGGGACAGGGTGAGTTCACCCCTCCACTTT. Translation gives CAWDRVSSPLHF.